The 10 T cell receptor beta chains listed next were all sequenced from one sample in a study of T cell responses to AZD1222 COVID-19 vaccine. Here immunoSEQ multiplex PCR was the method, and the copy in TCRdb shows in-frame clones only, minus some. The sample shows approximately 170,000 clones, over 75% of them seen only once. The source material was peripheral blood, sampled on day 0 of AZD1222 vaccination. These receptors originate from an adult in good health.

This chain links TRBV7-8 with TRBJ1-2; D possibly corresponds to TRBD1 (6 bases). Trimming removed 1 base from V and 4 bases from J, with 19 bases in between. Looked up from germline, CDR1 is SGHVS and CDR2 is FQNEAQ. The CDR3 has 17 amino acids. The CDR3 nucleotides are TGTGCCAGCAGCTTAGAGGTCGGGGAGTTCAGGGGCTATGGCTACACCTTC. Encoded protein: CASSLEVGEFRGYGYTF. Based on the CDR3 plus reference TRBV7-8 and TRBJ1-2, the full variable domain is GAGVSQSPRYKVAKRGQDVALRCDPISGHVSLFWYQQALGQGPEFLTYFQNEAQLDKSGLPSDRFFAERPEGSVSTLKIQRTQQEDSAVYLCASSLEVGEFRGYGYTFGSGTRLTVV.

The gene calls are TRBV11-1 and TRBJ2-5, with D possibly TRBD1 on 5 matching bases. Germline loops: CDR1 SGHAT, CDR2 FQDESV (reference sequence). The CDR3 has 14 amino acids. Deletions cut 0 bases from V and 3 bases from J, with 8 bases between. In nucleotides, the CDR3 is TGTGCCAGCAGCTTAGCGCCCAGGGAAGAGACCCAGTACTTC. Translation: CASSLAPREETQYF.

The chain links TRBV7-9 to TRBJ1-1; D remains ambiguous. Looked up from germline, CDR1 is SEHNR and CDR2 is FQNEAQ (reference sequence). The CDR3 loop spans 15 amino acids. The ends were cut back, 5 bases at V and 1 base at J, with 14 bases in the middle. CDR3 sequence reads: CASSRLGQSNTEAFF. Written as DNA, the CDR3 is TGTGCCAGCAGCCGACTTGGGCAGTCGAACACTGAAGCTTTCTTT.

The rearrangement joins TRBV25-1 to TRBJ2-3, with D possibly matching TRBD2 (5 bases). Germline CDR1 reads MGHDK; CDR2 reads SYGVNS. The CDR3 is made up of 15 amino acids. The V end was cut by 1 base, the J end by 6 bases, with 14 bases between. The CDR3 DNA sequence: TGTGCCAGCAGTGAATCGGTCCTACCGGGGGATACGCAGTATTTT. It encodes CASSESVLPGDTQYF.

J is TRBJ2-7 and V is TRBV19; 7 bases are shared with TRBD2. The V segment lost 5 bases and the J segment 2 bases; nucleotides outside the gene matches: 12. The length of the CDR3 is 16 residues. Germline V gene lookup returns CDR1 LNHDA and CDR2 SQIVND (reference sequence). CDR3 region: CASSATGRGVAYEQYF. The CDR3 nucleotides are TGTGCCAGTAGTGCCACCGGCCGGGGGGTCGCCTACGAGCAGTACTTC.

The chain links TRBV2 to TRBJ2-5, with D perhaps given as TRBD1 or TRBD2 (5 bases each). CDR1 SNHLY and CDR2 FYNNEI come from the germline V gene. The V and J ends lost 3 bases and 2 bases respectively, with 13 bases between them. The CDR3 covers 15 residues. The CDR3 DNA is TGTGCCAGCAGTGATTCGGGGCTGCGTCAAGAGACCCAGTACTTC. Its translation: CASSDSGLRQETQYF.

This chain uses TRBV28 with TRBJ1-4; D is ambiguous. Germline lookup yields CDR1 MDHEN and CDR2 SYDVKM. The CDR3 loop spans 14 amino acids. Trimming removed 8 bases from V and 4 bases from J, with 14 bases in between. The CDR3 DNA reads TGTGCCAGCGGTGATAGGCGCGTTAATGAAAAACTGTTTTTT. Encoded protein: CASGDRRVNEKLFF.

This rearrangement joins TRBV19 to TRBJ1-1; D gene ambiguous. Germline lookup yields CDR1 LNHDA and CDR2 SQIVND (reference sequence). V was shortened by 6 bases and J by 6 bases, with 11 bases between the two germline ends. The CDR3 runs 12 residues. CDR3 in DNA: TGTGCCAGTAGGGGCAGGTACTCTGAAGCTTTCTTT. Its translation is CASRGRYSEAFF. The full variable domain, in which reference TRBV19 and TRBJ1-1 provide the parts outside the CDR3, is DGGITQSPKYLFRKEGQNVTLSCEQNLNHDAMYWYRQDPGQGLRLIYYSQIVNDFQKGDIAEGYSVSREKKESFPLTVTSAQKNPTAFYLCASRGRYSEAFFGQGTRLTVV.

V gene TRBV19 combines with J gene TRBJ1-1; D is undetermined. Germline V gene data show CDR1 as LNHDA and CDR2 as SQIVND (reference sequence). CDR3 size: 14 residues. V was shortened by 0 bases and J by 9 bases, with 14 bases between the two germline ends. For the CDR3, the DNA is TGTGCCAGTAGTATAGATCTATTAGGCGGAAAAGCTTTCTTT. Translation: CASSIDLLGGKAFF. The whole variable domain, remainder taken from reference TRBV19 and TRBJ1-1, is DGGITQSPKYLFRKEGQNVTLSCEQNLNHDAMYWYRQDPGQGLRLIYYSQIVNDFQKGDIAEGYSVSREKKESFPLTVTSAQKNPTAFYLCASSIDLLGGKAFFGQGTRLTVV.

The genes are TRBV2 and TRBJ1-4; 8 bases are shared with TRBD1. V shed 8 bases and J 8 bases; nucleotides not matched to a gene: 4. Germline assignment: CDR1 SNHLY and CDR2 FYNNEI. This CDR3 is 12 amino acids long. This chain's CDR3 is CASRTGQEKLFF. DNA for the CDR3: TGTGCCAGCCGGACAGGGCAGGAAAAACTGTTTTTT.